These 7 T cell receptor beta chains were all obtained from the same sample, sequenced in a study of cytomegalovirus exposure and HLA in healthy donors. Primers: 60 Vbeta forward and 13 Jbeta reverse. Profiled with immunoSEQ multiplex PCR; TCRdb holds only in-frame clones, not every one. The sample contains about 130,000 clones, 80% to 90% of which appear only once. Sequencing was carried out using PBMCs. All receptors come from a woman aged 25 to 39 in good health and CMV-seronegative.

CDR3 sequence: CASSAPGQVAFEAFF. As DNA, the CDR3 is TGTGCCAGTAGTGCCCCTGGACAGGTAGCCTTTGAAGCTTTCTTT. The chain carries TRBV19 and TRBJ1-1, with 7 bases aligning to TRBD1. The V gene's germline CDR1 is LNHDA and CDR2 SQIVND (reference sequence). V lost 5 bases, J lost 7 bases, and 13 bases stayed unmatched. The CDR3 length is 15 residues.

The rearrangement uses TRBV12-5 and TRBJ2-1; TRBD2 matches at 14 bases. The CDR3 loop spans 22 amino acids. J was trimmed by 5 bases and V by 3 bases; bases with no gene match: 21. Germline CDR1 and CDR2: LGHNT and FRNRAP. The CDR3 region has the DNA TGTGCTAGTGGTTTCGTACCTCTATTACCGGGACTAGCGGGGGAAACCAACAATGAGCAGTTCTTC. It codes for CASGFVPLLPGLAGETNNEQFF.

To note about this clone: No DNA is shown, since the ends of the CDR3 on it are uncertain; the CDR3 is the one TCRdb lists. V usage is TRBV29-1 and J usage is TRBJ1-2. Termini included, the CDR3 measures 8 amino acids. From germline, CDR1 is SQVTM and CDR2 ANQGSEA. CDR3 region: CSVAGGAF.

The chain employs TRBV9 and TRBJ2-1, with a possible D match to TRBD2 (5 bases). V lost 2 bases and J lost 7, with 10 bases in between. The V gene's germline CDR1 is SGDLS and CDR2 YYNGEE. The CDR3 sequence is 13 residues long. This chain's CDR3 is CASSVGGGNEQFF. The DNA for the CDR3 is TGTGCCAGCAGCGTTGGAGGCGGGAATGAGCAGTTCTTC.

This CDR3 is CASSPPPGHPSTDTQYF. DNA of the CDR3: TGTGCCAGCTCACCTCCTCCGGGACACCCTAGCACAGATACGCAGTATTTT. The chain carries TRBV18 and TRBJ2-3; possible D gene TRBD1, 6 bases. This CDR3 contains 17 residues. Germline CDR1 and CDR2: KGHSH and LQKENI. Trimming took off 3 bases at V and 0 bases at J, with 16 bases between the two ends.

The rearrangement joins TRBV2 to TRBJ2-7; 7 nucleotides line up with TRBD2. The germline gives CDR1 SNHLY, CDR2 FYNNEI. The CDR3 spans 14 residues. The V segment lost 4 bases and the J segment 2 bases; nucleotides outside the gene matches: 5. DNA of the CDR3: TGTGCCAGCAGTGTCGCTAGCGGACCCTACGAGCAGTACTTC. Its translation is CASSVASGPYEQYF. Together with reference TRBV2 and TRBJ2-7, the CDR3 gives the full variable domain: EPEVTQTPSHQVTQMGQEVILRCVPISNHLYFYWYRQILGQKVEFLVSFYNNEISEKSEIFDDQFSVERPDGSNFTLKIRSTKLEDSAMYFCASSVASGPYEQYFGPGTRLTVT.

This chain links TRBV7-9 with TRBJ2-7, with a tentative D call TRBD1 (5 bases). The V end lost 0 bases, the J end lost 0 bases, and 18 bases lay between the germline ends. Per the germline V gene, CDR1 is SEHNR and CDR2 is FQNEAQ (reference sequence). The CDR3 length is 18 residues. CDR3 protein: CASSLANWGSYYSYEQYF. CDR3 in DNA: TGTGCCAGCAGCTTAGCAAATTGGGGCAGTTACTACTCCTACGAGCAGTACTTC.